The sample holds a few counts of the clone carrying this T cell receptor beta chain. What it recognizes is unknown. The data stem from a study of T cell repertoires in ileal Crohn's disease. Around 500 nanograms of biopsy DNA per sample underwent TCRB immunosequencing. Only in-frame clones appear in the TCRdb table, and some are missing; sequencing was by immunoSEQ multiplex PCR. The sample consists of 7,400 or so clones, approximately 77% of them appearing once. Whole-study results and caveats: Compared with non-smokers, active smokers at surgery showed more clonal expansions.

The time point: neoterminal ileum biopsy at postoperative endoscopy, about 6 months after surgery. The CDR3 covers 13 residues. Trimming took off 6 bases at V and 7 bases at J, with 15 bases between the two ends. Germline CDR1 MNHEY, CDR2 SVGAGI. V gene TRBV6-5 combines with J gene TRBJ2-5; D uncertain. The clonotype originates from an adult with Crohn's disease. The material sequenced was ileal tissue. The CDR3 coding sequence is TGTGCCAGCAGCCCCCAGAGGTACGGGACCCAGTACTTC. Its protein product is CASSPQRYGTQYF.